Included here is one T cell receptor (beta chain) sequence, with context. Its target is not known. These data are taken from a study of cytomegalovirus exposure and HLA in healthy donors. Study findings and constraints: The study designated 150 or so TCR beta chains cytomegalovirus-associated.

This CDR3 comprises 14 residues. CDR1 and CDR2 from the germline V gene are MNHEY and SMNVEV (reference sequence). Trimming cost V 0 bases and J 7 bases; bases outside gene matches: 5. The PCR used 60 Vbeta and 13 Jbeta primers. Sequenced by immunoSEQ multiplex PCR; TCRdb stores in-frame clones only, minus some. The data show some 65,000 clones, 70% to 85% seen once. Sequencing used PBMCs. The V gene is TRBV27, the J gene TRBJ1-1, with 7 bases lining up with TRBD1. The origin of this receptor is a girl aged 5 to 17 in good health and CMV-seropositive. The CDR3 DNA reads TGTGCCAGCAGTTTATCGAGGACAGGCATTGAAGCTTTCTTT. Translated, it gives CASSLSRTGIEAFF.